What follows are 17 T cell receptor beta chains derived from one specimen sequenced in a study of blood T cell repertoires in COVID-19. Data came from immunoSEQ multiplex PCR; TCRdb stores just in-frame clones and leaves some out. This table has hundreds of thousands of clones, approximately 91% appearing once. The sequenced sample was PBMCs or T cells enriched from blood (not recorded which). Receptor source: a woman between 40 and 55 years old who had recovered from COVID-19.

This clone was observed a single time. V is TRBV4-2 and J is TRBJ2-5, with TRBD2 identical over 9 bases. This CDR3 region has 15 residues. Germline V gene lookup returns CDR1 LGHNA and CDR2 YNFKEQ. The J segment lost 2 bases and the V segment lost 4 bases, leaving 5 bases of the junction unmatched. The CDR3 coding sequence is TGTGCCAGCAGCCGAACTCTAGCGGGACAAGAGACCCAGTACTTC. Protein: CASSRTLAGQETQYF.

The V gene is TRBV5-4, the J gene TRBJ1-1; no definite D call. Germline V gene sequence: CDR1 SGHNT, CDR2 YYREEE (reference sequence). The CDR3 totals 11 residues. With 6 bases removed from V and 0 bases from J, the gap between germline ends came to 3 bases. The CDR3: CASTMNTEAFF. The CDR3 bases are TGTGCCAGCACCATGAACACTGAAGCTTTCTTT.

This clone was picked up one time. CDR3 sequence reads: CAWRGSGVDEQFF. CDR3 in DNA: TGTGCCTGGAGGGGTAGCGGGGTAGATGAGCAGTTCTTC. V usage is TRBV30 and J usage is TRBJ2-1, with 8 bases fitting TRBD2. The V gene's germline CDR1 is GTSNPN and CDR2 SVGIG (reference sequence). The CDR3 extends over 13 amino acids. J lost 8 bases, V lost 3 bases, and 6 bases had no gene match.

This chain connects TRBV12-3 or TRBV12-4 to TRBJ1-1; no clear D gene. The CDR3 length is 11 residues. The germline V and J ends were trimmed by 4 bases and 7 bases, with 7 bases remaining between them. The CDR3 sequence is CASSSTSEAFF. CDR3 nucleotide sequence: TGTGCCAGCAGTTCCACGAGTGAAGCTTTCTTT.

The V call is TRBV7-3, the J call TRBJ2-1; D possibly corresponds to TRBD2 (7 bases). Germline V gene lookup returns CDR1 SGHTA and CDR2 FQGTGA. With 5 bases removed from V and 4 bases from J, the gap between germline ends came to 18 bases. CDR3 size: 16 residues. The CDR3 coding sequence is TGTGCCAGCAGCCGCCTGGGGGGGGGCGTATACAATGAGCAGTTCTTC. Encoded protein: CASSRLGGGVYNEQFF.

The chain combines TRBV7-2 with TRBJ2-5; D is undetermined. The V gene lost 1 base and the J gene lost 2 bases, with 8 bases spanning the gap. Germline CDR1 and CDR2: SGHTA and FQGNSA. CDR3 length: 14 residues. CDR3 coding DNA: TGTGCCAGCAGCTTAGGGCAGATTCAAGAGACCCAGTACTTC. It codes for CASSLGQIQETQYF. Using reference TRBV7-2 and TRBJ2-5 for the parts outside the CDR3, the full variable domain is GAGVSQSPSNKVTEKGKDVELRCDPISGHTALYWYRQSLGQGLEFLIYFQGNSAPDKSGLPSDRFSAERTGGSVSTLTIQRTQQEDSAVYLCASSLGQIQETQYFGPGTRLLVL.

This chain links TRBV9 with TRBJ2-1, with 16 nucleotides matching TRBD2. The length of the CDR3 is 19 residues. Losses at the gene ends were 2 bases for V and 8 bases for J; bases not matched to a gene: 13. The germline V gene has CDR1 SGDLS and CDR2 YYNGEE. The CDR3 here is CASSVGTSGRAIFSHEQFF. For the CDR3, the DNA is TGTGCCAGCAGCGTCGGGACTAGCGGGAGGGCTATCTTTAGTCATGAGCAGTTCTTC.

V usage is TRBV7-3 and J usage is TRBJ2-6; 7 nucleotides align to TRBD1. Germline CDR1 and CDR2: SGHTA and FQGTGA. J gave up 2 bases and V 6 bases, and 7 bases lay outside the gene matches. The CDR3 spans 16 residues. CDR3 sequence reads: CASSRQGPAGANVLTF. The CDR3 region has the DNA TGTGCCAGCAGTCGACAGGGTCCGGCTGGGGCCAACGTCCTGACTTTC.

The V call is TRBV5-1, the J call TRBJ2-3, with 8 bases lining up with TRBD1. Germline V CDR1 and CDR2: SGHRS, YFSETQ. Trimming took 4 bases from V and 3 from J; bases not matched to a gene: 7. This CDR3 region has 15 residues. CDR3 sequence: CASSKTGVATDTQYF. The DNA for the CDR3 is TGCGCCAGCAGCAAGACAGGGGTTGCAACAGATACGCAGTATTTT. Based on the CDR3 plus reference TRBV5-1 and TRBJ2-3, the full variable domain is KAGVTQTPRYLIKTRGQQVTLSCSPISGHRSVSWYQQTPGQGLQFLFEYFSETQRNKGNFPGRFSGRQFSNSRSEMNVSTLELGDSALYLCASSKTGVATDTQYFGPGTRLTVL.

This chain joins TRBV11-2 and TRBJ2-3, with D unclear. Deletions cut 5 bases from V and 0 bases from J, with 9 bases between. This CDR3 comprises 14 residues. Germline-derived CDR1 and CDR2 are SGHAT and FQNNGV. The CDR3 region is CASSPRVSTDTQYF. CDR3 sequence (DNA): TGTGCCAGCAGCCCCCGGGTGAGCACAGATACGCAGTATTTT.

The chain employs TRBV25-1 and TRBJ2-7; TRBD1 is a possible D gene (5 bases). V shed 10 bases and J shed 0 bases, with 16 bases lying between them. The CDR3 consists of 14 residues. CDR1 is MGHDK and CDR2 is SYGVNS in the germline V gene. The CDR3 loop is CATKKQEGSYEQYF. In DNA, the CDR3 is TGTGCCACCAAGAAACAGGAAGGCTCCTACGAGCAGTACTTC.

The rearrangement links TRBV3-1 (or the pseudogene TRBV3-2) to TRBJ1-1; D not resolved. Per germline, CDR1 LGHDT and CDR2 YNNKEL (reference sequence). The CDR3 has 12 amino acids. Trimming took off 6 bases at V and 8 bases at J, with 13 bases between the two ends. The CDR3 protein is CASRRERGEAFF. The CDR3 DNA is TGTGCCAGCAGACGAGAAAGAGGGGAAGCTTTCTTT.

The chain uses TRBV9 and TRBJ1-3; TRBD1 matches 7 bases. The CDR3 totals 17 residues. Germline CDR1 reads SGDLS; CDR2 reads YYNGEE. Losses at the gene ends were 4 bases for V and 7 bases for J; bases not matched to a gene: 17. The CDR3 sequence: CASSPQVGQTGRNTIYF. The CDR3 nucleotides are TGTGCCAGCAGCCCTCAGGTGGGTCAGACAGGGAGGAACACCATATATTTT.

The chain recombines TRBV7-9 with TRBJ2-3; TRBD1 aligns across 8 bases. This CDR3 contains 15 residues. Trimming removed 5 bases from V and 2 bases from J; junction bases left unmatched: 6. From germline, CDR1 is SEHNR and CDR2 FQNEAQ (reference sequence). CDR3 sequence reads: CASSSRTGHTDTQYF. Written as DNA, the CDR3 is TGTGCCAGCAGCAGTCGGACAGGGCACACAGATACGCAGTATTTT.

V is TRBV5-1 and J is TRBJ2-3; TRBD1 aligns across 7 bases. This CDR3 has 15 amino acids. V was pared by 4 bases and J by 3 bases, with 8 bases of the junction left unmatched. Germline CDR1 SGHRS, CDR2 YFSETQ. The CDR3 bases are TGCGCCAGCAGCCTAGGACAGGAAGGAACAGATACGCAGTATTTT. As protein: CASSLGQEGTDTQYF.

The gene calls are TRBV19 and TRBJ1-2, with 10 positions matching TRBD1. V lost 6 bases to trimming and J lost 5 bases; unmatched junction nucleotides: 9. The CDR3 sequence is 15 residues long. Germline assignment: CDR1 LNHDA and CDR2 SQIVND (reference sequence). In DNA, the CDR3 is TGTGCCAGTAGCGGGACAGGGGACGAAGTATATGGCTACACCTTC. Translation: CASSGTGDEVYGYTF.

The chain is built from TRBV2 and TRBJ2-1, with 7 bases identical to TRBD1. This CDR3 has 12 residues. Germline trimming cut 7 bases from V and 8 bases from J; bases unmatched to any gene: 5. Germline V gene data show CDR1 as SNHLY and CDR2 as FYNNEI. The CDR3 DNA is TGTGCCAGCATCAAAGGGGGCTATGAGCAGTTCTTC. This sequence encodes CASIKGGYEQFF.